The rows below give T cell receptor beta chains drawn from one sample of a study of radiation and T cells in renal cell carcinoma. The assay was immunoSEQ multiplex PCR, and TCRdb's table has in-frame clones only and misses some. The table lists 150,000 to 160,000 clones, 87% of them singletons, with about an eighth in the top ten. The source was blood, collected from a patient whose treatment included radiotherapy and nephrectomy. These receptors came from a woman aged 45-59 years with renal cell carcinoma. The CDR3 runs from the conserved cysteine through the conserved F or W. D genes are given only for firm matches. Expanded clones get a size class; other rows say once, few or many, or leave the size out.

TRBD1,-,TRBV29-1,TRBJ2-7,TGCAGCGCAACGCCGGGACAGGGCGTCTTCGAGCAGTACTTC,CSATPGQGVFEQYF
-,-,TRBV19,TRBJ2-5,TGTGCCAGTAGAAGGGCAGGGCAGGGGGAGACCCAGTACTTC,CASRRAGQGETQYF
TRBD1,few,TRBV5-4,TRBJ1-6,TGTGCCAGCAGCCCCAGGACAGGTGATAATTCACCCCTCCACTTT,CASSPRTGDNSPLHF
-,-,TRBV7-2,TRBJ1-2,TGTGCCAGCACCCCAGAAGGGATCCGGGGCTACACCTTC,CASTPEGIRGYTF
-,-,TRBV7-9,TRBJ2-3,TGTGCCAGCAGCGCAGACGAGCTTTATACGCAGTATTTT,CASSADELYTQYF
TRBD1,-,TRBV29-1,TRBJ2-7,TGCAGCGCAATCATGGGACAGGGGGCCGGGCAGTACTTC,CSAIMGQGAGQYF
-,-,TRBV7-9,TRBJ1-4,TGTGCCAGCAGTCCCGGGACGGCCGATGAAAAACTGTTTTTT,CASSPGTADEKLFF
-,-,TRBV4-1,TRBJ2-6,TGCGCCAGCAGCCTGGGTCAGGCCTCCTCTGGGGCCAACGTCCTGACTTTC,CASSLGQASSGANVLTF
TRBD1,-,TRBV5-1,TRBJ2-1,TGCGCCAGCAGCTTGGCAGGGGGAACTGAGCAGTTCTTC,CASSLAGGTEQFF
TRBD1,few,TRBV7-9,TRBJ2-3,TGTGCCAGCAGCTCCGACAGGGGGCGGACAGATACGCAGTATTTT,CASSSDRGRTDTQYF
-,once,TRBV9,TRBJ2-6,TGTGCCAGCAGCGTAGTAGGCAGTGGGGCCAACGTCCTGACTTTC,CASSVVGSGANVLTF
-,once,TRBV19,TRBJ1-1,TGTGCCAGTACTACGCGCCCGGGGCTCAGGGACACTGAAGCTTTCTTT,CASTTRPGLRDTEAFF
-,-,TRBV5-8,TRBJ2-7,TGTGCCAGCAGCTGGAACGGTGCAGGGCGCTACGAGCAGTACTTC,CASSWNGAGRYEQYF
TRBD1,-,TRBV6-1,TRBJ1-1,TGTGCCAGCAGTTTGTCAGGGGGCATAAACACTGAAGCTTTCTTT,CASSLSGGINTEAFF
-,-,TRBV6-6,TRBJ2-5,TGTGCCAGCAGCAGGATACTAGCTGCCGGAGAGACCCAGTACTTC,CASSRILAAGETQYF
TRBD1,-,TRBV7-2,TRBJ1-1,TGTGCCAGCAGCCCTATGCACCCGGGACAGGGGAACACTGAAGCTTTCTTT,CASSPMHPGQGNTEAFF
TRBD2,-,TRBV19,TRBJ2-3,TGTGCCAGTAGTAGCGGGGGGGCAGATACGCAGTATTTT,CASSSGGADTQYF
-,few,TRBV5-1,TRBJ1-1,TGCGCCAGCAGCTTGGCCGCCGACAGTGAAGCTTTCTTT,CASSLAADSEAFF
-,-,TRBV11-1,TRBJ2-2,TGTGCCAGCAGCCACAGGGACACCGGGGAGCTGTTTTTT,CASSHRDTGELFF
-,-,TRBV6-5,TRBJ1-1,TGTGCCAGCAGTTACGACAGGAACACTGAAGCTTTCTTT,CASSYDRNTEAFF
TRBD1,-,TRBV5-1,TRBJ2-7,TGCGCCAGCAGCCCGGAGGGACAGGGGGTTTACGAGCAGTACTTC,CASSPEGQGVYEQYF
TRBD1,-,TRBV14,TRBJ1-1,TGTGCCAGCAGCTACAGGGGAAGCACTGAAGCTTTCTTT,CASSYRGSTEAFF
-,-,TRBV27,TRBJ2-3,TGTGCCAGCCGTCGGGGCGTATACACAGATACGCAGTATTTT,CASRRGVYTDTQYF
-,-,TRBV7-7,TRBJ2-5,TGTGCTAGCAGCTGGGTTTGGGGGTACGAGACCCAGTACTTC,CASSWVWGYETQYF
TRBD1,-,TRBV5-4,TRBJ2-5,TGTGCCAGCAGCGGGGACAGGGCACTCCAAGAGACCCAGTACTTC,CASSGDRALQETQYF
-,-,TRBV4-1,TRBJ1-6,TGCGCCAGCAGCCTGGGGAGCACCAATAATTCACCCCTCCACTTT,CASSLGSTNNSPLHF
-,-,TRBV9,TRBJ2-3,TGTGCCAGCAGCGTAGAGCGTATAGATACGCAGTATTTT,CASSVERIDTQYF
-,-,TRBV7-2,TRBJ1-5,TGTGCCAGCAGCTTAGAGGTAAATCAGCCCCAGCATTTT,CASSLEVNQPQHF
-,-,TRBV7-8,TRBJ2-5,TGTGCCAGCAGCGGACGGTTCCAAGAGACCCAGTACTTC,CASSGRFQETQYF
TRBD1,-,TRBV7-9,TRBJ1-2,TGTGCCAGCAGCCCTGGGACAGGGGAAGGCTACACCTTC,CASSPGTGEGYTF
-,-,TRBV28,TRBJ1-2,TGTGCCAGCAGTAGAGTTGACTATGGCTACACCTTC,CASSRVDYGYTF
-,few,TRBV5-4,TRBJ1-1,TGTGCCAGCACCCTCGTGGGGGGGCGGAACACTGAAGCTTTCTTT,CASTLVGGRNTEAFF
-,-,TRBV13,TRBJ2-5,TGTGCCAGCAGCCGGACTGAGCAAGAGACCCAGTACTTC,CASSRTEQETQYF
-,-,TRBV5-6,TRBJ2-5,TGTGCCAGCAGAAGGGGGGGGCTGGAGGAGACCCAGTACTTC,CASRRGGLEETQYF
-,-,TRBV5-1,TRBJ1-1,TGCGCCAGCAGCTCGACGACCAGGGGCACTGAAGCTTTCTTT,CASSSTTRGTEAFF
TRBD2,-,TRBV18,TRBJ2-5,TGTGCCAGCTGTCCGCCGGGACTAGCTGGAGGCCACCAAGAGACCCAGTACTTC,CASCPPGLAGGHQETQYF
-,-,TRBV5-1,TRBJ1-2,TGCGCCAGCAGCTTGGATGTCAGTTCTAACTATGGCTACACCTTC,CASSLDVSSNYGYTF
-,-,TRBV5-1,TRBJ2-2,TGCGCCAGCAGCTTGGAGCCGAACACCGGGGAGCTGTTTTTT,CASSLEPNTGELFF
-,-,TRBV4-1,TRBJ2-2,TGCGCCAGCAGCCGTCGGAACGGGGAGCTGTTTTTT,CASSRRNGELFF
-,-,TRBV18,TRBJ2-7,TGTGCCAGCTCACCCGGGACTGGGTACTACGAGCAGTACTTC,CASSPGTGYYEQYF
TRBD1,-,TRBV6-6,TRBJ1-2,TGTGCCAGCAGTTTGAGCAGGGGGAACTATGGCTACACCTTC,CASSLSRGNYGYTF
TRBD2,-,TRBV4-3,TRBJ2-1,TGCGCCAGCAGCCAAGAATTCGGAGCGGGGCCTCACAATGAGCAGTTCTTC,CASSQEFGAGPHNEQFF
TRBD1,-,TRBV11-1,TRBJ1-4,TGTGCCAGCAGCTCGGGGACAGGGCGTGAAAAACTGTTTTTT,CASSSGTGREKLFF
-,many,TRBV19,TRBJ1-2,TGTGCCAGTAGAAACTATGGCTACACCTTC,CASRNYGYTF
-,-,TRBV7-8,TRBJ2-7,TGTGCCAGCAGCTTAGAGGGGATCGGTAACTACGAGCAGTACTTC,CASSLEGIGNYEQYF
TRBD1,-,TRBV9,TRBJ2-5,TGTGCCAGCAGCGCCTATACAGGGGAGCTGGGTCAGACCCAGTACTTC,CASSAYTGELGQTQYF
-,-,TRBV10-3,TRBJ2-7,TGTGCCATCAGTGGAAGGGAGCAGGGGCGGTCCTTCTCCTACGAGCAGTACTTC,CAISGREQGRSFSYEQYF
-,few,TRBV11-2,TRBJ1-1,TGTGCCAGCAGCCCACTGCCCCTTGCGACTGAAGCTTTCTTT,CASSPLPLATEAFF
-,-,TRBV29-1,TRBJ2-5,TGCAGCGTTGAGGTGCCGCCGGGAGCCCAGTACTTC,CSVEVPPGAQYF
-,-,TRBV7-9,TRBJ2-3,TGTGCCAGCAGCTTATTGTTATTGTCGACAGAAATTACCACAGATACGCAGTATTTT,CASSLLLLSTEITTDTQYF
-,-,TRBV7-8,TRBJ1-2,TGTGCCAGCAGCGCCCGACAGAACTATGGCTACACCTTC,CASSARQNYGYTF
-,-,TRBV2,TRBJ2-3,TGTGCCAGCTTGGCGGGGACCACAGATACGCAGTATTTT,CASLAGTTDTQYF
TRBD1,-,TRBV6-6,TRBJ1-4,TGTGCCAGCGGGACAGGGGTTGAAAAACTGTTTTTT,CASGTGVEKLFF
TRBD1,-,TRBV19,TRBJ2-2,TGTGCCAGTAGCCCAAGAGGGGGCTTGGCCGGGGAGCTGTTTTTT,CASSPRGGLAGELFF
TRBD1,-,TRBV6-1,TRBJ1-2,TGTGCCAGCAGAGACTTTGACAGGGGTGGCTATGGCTACACCTTC,CASRDFDRGGYGYTF
TRBD1,-,TRBV5-1,TRBJ1-1,TGCGCCAGCAGCGCTTTACAGGGGTTTATTCCTGAAGCTTTCTTT,CASSALQGFIPEAFF
TRBD1,once,TRBV19,TRBJ2-7,TGTGCCAGTAGTTTTCTGACAGGGGCCACCTACGAGCAGTACTTC,CASSFLTGATYEQYF
-,once,TRBV7-2,TRBJ1-2,TGTGCCAGCAGCTCCCGGCTGGGGGGTTCCTATGGCTACACCTTC,CASSSRLGGSYGYTF
-,-,TRBV25-1,TRBJ2-1,TGTGCCAGCAGTTTTTTCAATGAGCAGTTCTTC,CASSFFNEQFF
-,-,TRBV30,TRBJ1-1,TGTGCCTGGAGTGTGGGTAACACTGAAGCTTTCTTT,CAWSVGNTEAFF